One sample yielded the 18 T cell receptor beta chains listed below, sequenced in a study of liver allograft versus peripheral blood T cells. At the level of the study: A comparison was made between T cell receptor repertoires in transplanted livers and those in recipients' peripheral blood.

In TCRdb, the reads were re-called with MiXCR into one record per CDR3 protein. The sample shows about 6,000 distinct CDR3 sequences, 16% of them seen only once. All receptors derive from a human patient who had a liver transplant. The T cells may come from the graft donor.

The rearrangement joins TRBV20-1 to TRBJ1-2; TRBD1 aligns across 7 bases. Germline loops: CDR1 DFQATT, CDR2 SNEGSKA (reference sequence). With 6 bases clipped from V and 5 bases from J, the junction kept 9 bases outside the gene matches. CDR3 length equals 13 residues. The CDR3: CSAEGTAAYGYTF. In DNA, the CDR3 is TGCAGTGCCGAGGGGACAGCGGCGTATGGCTACACCTTC.

In its sample, this clonotype was seen many times. The rearrangement joins TRBV27 to TRBJ2-7; a possible D gene is TRBD2 (6 bases). This CDR3 comprises 13 residues. Trimming stripped 4 bases from V and 0 bases from J, with 7 bases between. The germline V gene encodes CDR1 MNHEY and CDR2 SMNVEV (reference sequence). CDR3 DNA sequence: TGTGCCAGCAGTTCGGGACTCTCCTACGAGCAGTACTTC. This translates into CASSSGLSYEQYF.

This clonotype appeared a few times. This sequence joins TRBV19 and TRBJ2-7, with TRBD2 matching 8 bases. This CDR3 is built from 14 residues. Trimming removed 3 bases from V and 2 bases from J; junction bases left unmatched: 3. Germline CDR1 LNHDA, CDR2 SQIVND (reference sequence). This chain's CDR3 is CASSISGTPYEQYF. In DNA, the CDR3 is TGTGCCAGTAGTATTAGCGGGACCCCCTACGAGCAGTACTTC.

On this clonotype itself: This may be a read error, as it is one base from a much larger clone. The chain has TRBV6-6 and TRBJ1-2; TRBD1 might be the D (5 bases). The CDR3 extends over 14 amino acids. Germline CDR1 reads MNHNY; CDR2 reads SVGAGI (reference sequence). CDR3 sequence: CANSLRGRPGGYTF. For the CDR3, the DNA is TGTGCCAACAGTTTACGGGGACGGCCCGGTGGCTACACCTTC.

This clonotype was observed at least ten times. V usage is TRBV18 and J usage is TRBJ2-7, with D unclear. The V and J ends lost 0 bases and 6 bases respectively, with 12 bases between them. Germline V CDR1 and CDR2: KGHSH, LQKENI. The CDR3 runs 14 residues. CDR3 amino acids: CASSPPLELSEQYF. CDR3 coding DNA: TGTGCCAGCTCACCACCGCTCGAACTCAGCGAGCAGTACTTC.

This clonotype was seen a few times. V usage is TRBV28 and J usage is TRBJ2-3; 9 bases match TRBD2. The V gene's germline CDR1 is MDHEN and CDR2 SYDVKM. J was trimmed by 0 bases and V by 1 base; bases with no gene match: 2. CDR3 length equals 16 residues. The DNA of the CDR3 is TGTGCCAGCAGTTTATTAGCGGGGGTTAGCACAGATACGCAGTATTTT. Translated, it gives CASSLLAGVSTDTQYF.

The chain recombines TRBV23-1 with TRBJ1-5, with D possibly being TRBD1 (5 bases). TRBV23-1 counts as an open reading frame of uncertain function. The CDR3 spans 16 residues. Trimming removed 0 bases at V and 3 bases at J, with 12 bases between. CDR3 sequence reads: CASSQSRTSDNQPQHF. In nucleotides, the CDR3 is TGCGCCAGCAGTCAATCGCGGACATCGGACAATCAGCCCCAGCATTTT.

This clonotype was found a few times. The chain couples TRBV28 to TRBJ2-7; 7 positions match TRBD1. V was clipped by 5 bases and J by 0 bases; unmatched bases: 4. From germline, CDR1 is MDHEN and CDR2 SYDVKM. CDR3 size: 14 residues. CDR3 region: CASSEDRASYEQYF. CDR3 coding DNA: TGTGCCAGCAGTGAAGACAGGGCCTCCTACGAGCAGTACTTC.

The table lists this clonotype with a few counts. The chain is built from TRBV7-9 and TRBJ2-7; 11 nucleotides line up with TRBD1. Germline V gene lookup returns CDR1 SEHNR and CDR2 FQNEAQ (reference sequence). The junction had 3 bases not matched to a gene; V was cut back by 3 bases and J by 2 bases. This CDR3 region has 15 residues. CDR3 in amino acids: CASSLGTGGTYEQYF. In nucleotides, the CDR3 is TGTGCCAGCAGCTTGGGGACAGGGGGAACCTACGAGCAGTACTTC.

This clonotype has just a few counts. The chain employs TRBV7-9 and TRBJ1-3; 9 positions agree with TRBD1. The germline V gene encodes CDR1 SEHNR and CDR2 FQNEAQ (reference sequence). V lost 5 bases, J lost 2 bases, and 4 bases stayed unmatched. The CDR3 extends over 15 amino acids. Here the CDR3 DNA reads TGTGCCAGCAGCCGAGGGACAGGGACTGGAAACACCATATATTTT. It is translated as CASSRGTGTGNTIYF.

The gene calls are TRBV28 and TRBJ2-3, with D possibly being TRBD1 (6 bases). The germline gives CDR1 MDHEN, CDR2 SYDVKM. Trimming cost V 3 bases and J 3 bases, with 22 bases left between them. This CDR3 comprises 18 residues. In DNA form, the CDR3 reads TGTGCCAGCAGTTTTCCCCTTTCGTCAGGGGTGGGTACAGATACGCAGTATTTT. It is translated as CASSFPLSSGVGTDTQYF.

The chain has TRBV5-1 and TRBJ2-7; the match to TRBD2 covers 7 bases. CDR1 and CDR2 (germline): SGHRS, YFSETQ. Trimming removed 4 bases from V and 6 bases from J; junction bases left unmatched: 16. The CDR3 runs 16 residues. This chain's CDR3 is CASSRNLAEKQAEQYF. The DNA for the CDR3 is TGCGCCAGCAGCCGCAACCTAGCGGAGAAGCAAGCCGAGCAGTACTTC.

In this sample, this clonotype is medium-sized. J is TRBJ1-1 and V is TRBV29-1; no clear D gene. Trimming left V 3 bases short and J 0 bases short, with 5 bases between. Germline-derived CDR1 and CDR2 are SQVTM and ANQGSEA. The CDR3 extends over 12 amino acids. In nucleotides, the CDR3 is TGCAGCGTTGACTTGATGAACACTGAAGCTTTCTTT. Translating it yields CSVDLMNTEAFF.

This clonotype rates as medium-sized. The chain uses TRBV16 and TRBJ1-2; unclear D gene. The V end was cut by 0 bases, the J end by 0 bases, with 14 bases between. The CDR3 has 17 residues. Germline CDR1 KGHSY, CDR2 FQNENV. CDR3 residues: CASSQSRRQTTNYGYTF. CDR3 nucleotides: TGTGCCAGCAGCCAATCGCGGCGTCAGACCACTAACTATGGCTACACCTTC.

On this clonotype: A much more abundant neighbour one base away suggests this may be a read error. The chain recombines TRBV28 with TRBJ2-7; 10 bases map to TRBD1. Germline V gene sequence: CDR1 MDHEN, CDR2 SYDVKM. The CDR3 contains 15 residues. The trim removed 5 bases at V and 5 bases at J, leaving 9 bases unmatched. CDR3 amino acids: CASSESGTGAHEQYF. Here the CDR3 DNA reads TGTGCCAGCAGTGAATCCGGGACAGGGGCCCACGAGCAGTACTTC. The full variable domain, in which reference TRBV28 and TRBJ2-7 provide the parts outside the CDR3, is DVKVTQSSRYLVKRTGEKVFLECVQDMDHENMFWYRQDPGLGLRLIYFSYDVKMKEKGDIPEGYSVSREKKERFSLILESASTNQTSMYLCASSESGTGAHEQYFGPGTRLTVT.

This clonotype was seen at least ten times. This chain uses TRBV19 with TRBJ1-6; unclear D gene. Germline values: CDR1 LNHDA, CDR2 SQIVND (reference sequence). V lost 3 bases and J lost 8, with 11 bases in between. The CDR3 spans 14 residues. The DNA for the CDR3 is TGTGCCAGTAGTATCGGGGATTATCATTCACCCCTCCACTTT. Translated, it gives CASSIGDYHSPLHF.

The rearrangement joins TRBV5-1 to TRBJ2-7, with TRBD2 matching over 10 bases. This CDR3 is 15 amino acids long. Germline assignment: CDR1 SGHRS and CDR2 YFSETQ. Trimming cost V 1 base and J 5 bases; bases outside gene matches: 6. This CDR3 reads CASSLRAGGRNEQYF. CDR3 coding DNA: TGCGCCAGCAGCTTGAGAGCGGGGGGGCGGAACGAGCAGTACTTC. The variable domain in full, with the rest retrieved from reference TRBV5-1 and TRBJ2-7, is KAGVTQTPRYLIKTRGQQVTLSCSPISGHRSVSWYQQTPGQGLQFLFEYFSETQRNKGNFPGRFSGRQFSNSRSEMNVSTLELGDSALYLCASSLRAGGRNEQYFGPGTRLTVT.

The chain joins TRBV5-6 to TRBJ2-7; 7 bases line up with TRBD2. The germline gives CDR1 SGHDT, CDR2 YYEEEE. The length of the CDR3 is 14 residues. V was pared by 3 bases and J by 6 bases, with 9 bases of the junction left unmatched. CDR3 in DNA: TGTGCCAGCAGCTCCCAACCGGGGGGTCCCGAGCAGTACTTC. The encoded protein is CASSSQPGGPEQYF. Combining the CDR3 with reference TRBV5-6 and TRBJ2-7 gives the whole variable domain DAGVTQSPTHLIKTRGQQVTLRCSPKSGHDTVSWYQQALGQGPQFIFQYYEEEERQRGNFPDRFSGHQFPNYSSELNVNALLLGDSALYLCASSSQPGGPEQYFGPGTRLTVT.